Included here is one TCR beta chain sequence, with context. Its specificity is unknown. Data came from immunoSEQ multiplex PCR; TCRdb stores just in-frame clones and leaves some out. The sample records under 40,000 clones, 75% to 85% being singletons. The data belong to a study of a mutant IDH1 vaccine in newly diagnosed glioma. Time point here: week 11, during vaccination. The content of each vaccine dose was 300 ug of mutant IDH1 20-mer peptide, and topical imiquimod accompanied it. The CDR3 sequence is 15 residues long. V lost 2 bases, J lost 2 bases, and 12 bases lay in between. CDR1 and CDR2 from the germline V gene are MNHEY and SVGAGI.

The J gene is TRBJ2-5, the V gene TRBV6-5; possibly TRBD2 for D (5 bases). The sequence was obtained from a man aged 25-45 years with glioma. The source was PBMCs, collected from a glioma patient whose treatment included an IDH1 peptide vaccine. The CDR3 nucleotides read TGTGCCAGCAGTTACCTAGGACTTATACAAGAGACCCAGTACTTC. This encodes CASSYLGLIQETQYF.